This paragraph reports one T cell receptor beta chain. Primers included in the PCR were 60 Vbeta and 13 Jbeta primers. Profiling relied on immunoSEQ multiplex PCR, and the TCRdb table lists in-frame clones only, not all of them. Seen here are 170,000 or so clones, less than 85% observed once, and the top ten hold under 0.85%. Germline assignment: CDR1 MNHNY and CDR2 SVGAGI (reference sequence). With 2 bases removed from V and 6 bases from J, the gap between germline ends came to 16 bases. The length of the CDR3 is 15 residues. The data belong to a study of cytomegalovirus exposure and HLA in healthy donors.

The sequencing sample was made of PBMCs. The source of this sequence is a boy younger than 18 in good health and CMV-seronegative. This chain connects TRBV6-6 to TRBJ2-5, with D perhaps TRBD2 (6 bases). The CDR3: CASSYTRLGRKTQYF. The CDR3 DNA reads as TGTGCCAGCAGTTACACCCGACTAGGCCGGAAGACCCAGTACTTC.